Each of the 20 T cell receptor beta chains below was sequenced from the same sample in a study of healthy donors' naive CD4 and CD8 T cells. Starting from 450 to 550 ng of total RNA, TCR libraries were made with linear amplification. From the reads, TCRdb called clonotypes with MiXCR, one entry per CDR3 protein. The table shows 180,000 or so distinct CDR3 sequences, with under 85% occurring only once. The specimen sequenced was naive CD4+ and CD8+ T cells sorted from blood, pooled from several donors. The receptors stem from a pool of human donors in good health; the sample pools cells from several healthy donors.

The chain combines TRBV27 with TRBJ2-7, with TRBD2 matching over 10 bases. The CDR3 loop spans 18 amino acids. The germline gives CDR1 MNHEY, CDR2 SMNVEV (reference sequence). Trimming at V came to 5 bases and at J to 0 bases, leaving 13 bases not matched to a gene. CDR3 in amino acids: CASSALISGRLSSYEQYF. The CDR3 coding sequence is TGTGCCAGCAGTGCCCTCATTAGCGGGAGGTTAAGCTCCTACGAGCAGTACTTC.

This chain links TRBV10-3 with TRBJ2-1, with D perhaps TRBD2 (6 bases). The CDR3 covers 13 residues. In germline, CDR1 is ENHRY, CDR2 SYGVKD. With 10 bases removed from V and 6 bases from J, the gap between germline ends came to 16 bases. The CDR3 reads CATMEGASNEQFF. CDR3 bases: TGTGCCACCATGGAGGGAGCGAGCAATGAGCAGTTCTTC.

The chain uses TRBV29-1 and TRBJ2-7; D remains unclear. Germline V gene data show CDR1 as SQVTM and CDR2 as ANQGSEA. The V end lost 7 bases, the J end lost 6 bases, and 19 bases lay between the germline ends. The CDR3 is 13 residues long. The CDR3 region is CSGTLPDTLEQYF. CDR3 DNA sequence: TGCAGCGGAACGCTCCCAGACACCCTCGAGCAGTACTTC.

The chain uses TRBV12-3 or TRBV12-4 and TRBJ2-1, with a possible D match to TRBD1 (6 bases). Between the trimmed V and J ends, which lost 0 bases and 7 bases, there was a span of 10 bases. The CDR3 runs 14 residues. In DNA form, the CDR3 reads TGTGCCAGCAGTTTAGCCTCAACAGGGAATGAGCAGTTCTTC. Its translation is CASSLASTGNEQFF.

The count of this clonotype is one. The gene calls are TRBV6-5 and TRBJ2-3; D call uncertain. This CDR3 comprises 14 residues. Trimming cost V 6 bases and J 2 bases, with 12 bases left between them. Looked up from germline, CDR1 is MNHEY and CDR2 is SVGAGI. CDR3 nucleotide sequence: TGTGCCAGCAGCCGCGCGGATTTCACAGATACGCAGTATTTT. The encoded protein is CASSRADFTDTQYF.

This clonotype appeared once. This chain uses TRBV7-9 with TRBJ1-3, with D perhaps matching TRBD1 (5 bases). Trimming left V 5 bases short and J 4 bases short, with 15 bases between. Germline assignment: CDR1 SEHNR and CDR2 FQNEAQ (reference sequence). CDR3 length: 15 residues. CDR3 amino acids: CASSGAGVQGNTIYF. DNA of the CDR3: TGTGCCAGCAGCGGGGCCGGGGTACAAGGAAACACCATATATTTT.

This clonotype was seen only once. The chain carries TRBV5-1 and TRBJ1-2, with TRBD1 matching 7 bases. The CDR3 loop spans 13 amino acids. Germline V gives CDR1 SGHRS, CDR2 YFSETQ. J gave up 5 bases and V 0 bases, and 1 base lay outside the gene matches. Here the CDR3 reads CASSLDRGYGYTF. The CDR3 DNA sequence: TGCGCCAGCAGCTTGGACAGGGGATATGGCTACACCTTC.

CDR3 loop: CASSPRGDSPLHF. The CDR3 region has the DNA TGTGCCAGCAGCCCGCGCGGGGACTCACCCCTCCACTTT. J is TRBJ1-6 and V is TRBV14; possibly TRBD1 for D (5 bases). This CDR3 region has 13 residues. The ends were cut back, 4 bases at V and 10 bases at J, with 11 bases in the middle. CDR1 is SGHDN, CDR2 FVKESK, per germline.

This clonotype has more than one count but fewer than ten. The DNA for the CDR3 is TGTGCCTGGAGTGCGCTCAATGAGCAGTTCTTC. Protein sequence: CAWSALNEQFF. The gene calls are TRBV30 and TRBJ2-1; no clear D gene. Deletions cut 1 base from V and 6 bases from J, with 4 bases between. The germline CDR1 and CDR2 sequences are GTSNPN and SVGIG (reference sequence). The length of the CDR3 is 11 residues.

This clonotype was observed a few times. The genes are TRBV29-1 and TRBJ2-5; TRBD1 agrees at 7 bases. The CDR3 sequence is 12 residues long. Losses at the gene ends were 6 bases for V and 3 bases for J; bases not matched to a gene: 4. CDR1 is SQVTM, CDR2 ANQGSEA, per germline. The CDR3 nucleotides read TGCAGCGTAGGGACAGCCGAAGAGACCCAGTACTTC. It is translated as CSVGTAEETQYF.

The CDR3 nucleotides read TGTGCCATCAGTGATGTAGCCTACGAGCAGTACTTC. It encodes CAISDVAYEQYF. This chain connects TRBV10-3 to TRBJ2-7; D remains unclear. V lost 3 bases and J 2 bases, leaving 5 bases between the germline ends. CDR3 size: 12 residues. Germline V gene sequence: CDR1 ENHRY, CDR2 SYGVKD.

The chain couples TRBV29-1 to TRBJ2-1; tentative D call: TRBD1 (5 bases). The CDR3 has 15 amino acids. Trimming cost V 2 bases and J 1 base, with 12 bases left between them. Germline loops: CDR1 SQVTM, CDR2 ANQGSEA. This CDR3 reads CSVEPVDSSYNEQFF. The CDR3 DNA reads as TGCAGCGTTGAACCCGTTGACAGTTCCTACAATGAGCAGTTCTTC.

V usage is TRBV29-1 and J usage is TRBJ2-1; no firm D call. The ends were cut back, 8 bases at V and 7 bases at J, with 9 bases in the middle. CDR1 is SQVTM and CDR2 is ANQGSEA in the germline V gene. CDR3 length: 10 residues. CDR3 sequence reads: CSKLWNEQFF. CDR3 nucleotide sequence: TGCAGCAAACTATGGAATGAGCAGTTCTTC.

The chain has TRBV29-1 and TRBJ1-2; 7 bases line up with TRBD1. The length of the CDR3 is 13 residues. Germline loops: CDR1 SQVTM, CDR2 ANQGSEA. After removal of 7 bases from V and 6 bases from J, the junction contained 11 bases not matched to a gene. The CDR3 DNA follows: TGCAGCGCTTCGACAGGGTTCGTGGATGGCTACACCTTC. Translation gives CSASTGFVDGYTF.

The chain carries TRBV28 and TRBJ2-7; no definite D call. Trimming took off 5 bases at V and 1 base at J, with 9 bases between the two ends. CDR1 and CDR2 (germline): MDHEN, SYDVKM. CDR3 size: 13 residues. CDR3 nucleotide sequence: TGTGCCAGCAGTGACTTCGGATCCTACGAGCAGTACTTC. Translation gives CASSDFGSYEQYF.

This chain joins TRBV6-6 and TRBJ2-7, with 8 nucleotides matching TRBD1. There are 13 residues in the CDR3. Germline values: CDR1 MNHNY, CDR2 SVGAGI (reference sequence). The CDR3 DNA reads TGTGCTAGCGACAGGGGCCTCTCCTACGAGCAGTACTTC. Its protein is CASDRGLSYEQYF.

J is TRBJ2-1 and V is TRBV27; 7 bases map to TRBD1. V lost 5 bases to trimming and J lost 8 bases; unmatched junction nucleotides: 18. The length of the CDR3 is 17 residues. Germline CDR1 MNHEY, CDR2 SMNVEV (reference sequence). The CDR3 bases are TGTGCCAGCAGTGACAACTCCGGGACAGCCAGGATCGATGAGCAGTTCTTC. The encoded protein is CASSDNSGTARIDEQFF.

The V and J genes are TRBV6-1 and TRBJ1-1; no definite D call. The CDR3 extends over 13 amino acids. In germline, CDR1 is MNHNS, CDR2 SASEGT. Trimming pared 5 bases from V and 1 base from J, leaving 8 bases between. This chain's CDR3 is CASSPNTNTEAFF. CDR3 bases: TGTGCCAGCAGTCCGAACACGAACACTGAAGCTTTCTTT.

The rearrangement uses TRBV29-1 and TRBJ2-3; a possible D gene is TRBD1 (6 bases). There are 13 residues in the CDR3. CDR1 SQVTM and CDR2 ANQGSEA come from the germline V gene. Trimming stripped 8 bases from V and 0 bases from J, with 12 bases between. CDR3 residues: CSSHRASTDTQYF. In DNA, the CDR3 is TGCAGCTCACACAGGGCTAGCACAGATACGCAGTATTTT.

J is TRBJ2-7 and V is TRBV29-1; 9 bases line up with TRBD1. V shed 0 bases, J shed 3 bases, and the junction held 6 bases outside the gene matches. The germline V gene encodes CDR1 SQVTM and CDR2 ANQGSEA. This CDR3 contains 15 residues. CDR3: CSVEEGGTGHYEQYF. The CDR3, as DNA: TGCAGCGTTGAAGAAGGTGGGACAGGGCACTACGAGCAGTACTTC.